This TCR beta chain emerged from a study of cytomegalovirus exposure and HLA in healthy donors. Primers included in the PCR were 60 Vbeta and 13 Jbeta primers. Using immunoSEQ multiplex PCR, the repertoire was profiled, and TCRdb retains in-frame clones only, with some absent. The sample has around 140,000 clones; 60% to 85% are singletons. The material sequenced was PBMCs. This clonotype originated in a woman between 40 and 55 years old in good health and CMV-seronegative.

The CDR3 DNA is TGTGCCAGCAGCCAAGAGATTCTAGCGGGGGCCCTAAGCTCTCACAATGAGCAGTTCTTC. It codes for CASSQEILAGALSSHNEQFF. The V call is TRBV14, the J call TRBJ2-1; 10 bases are a match to TRBD2. Germline V gene lookup returns CDR1 SGHDN and CDR2 FVKESK. The trim removed 0 bases at V and 5 bases at J, leaving 16 bases unmatched. This CDR3 has 20 amino acids.